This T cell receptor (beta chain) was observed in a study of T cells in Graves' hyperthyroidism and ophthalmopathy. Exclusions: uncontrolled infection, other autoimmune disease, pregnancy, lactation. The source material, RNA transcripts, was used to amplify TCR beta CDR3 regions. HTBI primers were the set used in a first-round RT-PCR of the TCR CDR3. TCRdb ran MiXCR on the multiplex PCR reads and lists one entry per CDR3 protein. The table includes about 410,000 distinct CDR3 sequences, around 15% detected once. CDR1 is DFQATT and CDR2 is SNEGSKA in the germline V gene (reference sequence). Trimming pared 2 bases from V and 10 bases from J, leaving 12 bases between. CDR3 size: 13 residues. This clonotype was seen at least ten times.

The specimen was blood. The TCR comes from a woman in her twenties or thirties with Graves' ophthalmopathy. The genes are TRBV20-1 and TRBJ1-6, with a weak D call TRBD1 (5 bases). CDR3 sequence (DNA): TGCAGTGCTAGACGAGGGGCCCAATCACCCCTCCACTTT. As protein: CSARRGAQSPLHF.